Presented here are 17 T cell receptor beta chains from one specimen sequenced in a study of T-cell memory formation after mild COVID-19. TCRdb used MiXCR to reprocess the 5' RACE reads, holding one entry per CDR3 protein. The table has a few hundred thousand distinct CDR3 sequences, 8% to 9.5% seen once. Input material: PBMCs or a T cell subset sorted from them (not recorded which). Receptors originate from a man aged 18 to 35 who had mild COVID-19 (a few samples of this study predate the infection). Cell type and time point are not known.

This clonotype was seen a few times. This chain connects TRBV4-1 to TRBJ1-1, with D perhaps matching TRBD1 (5 bases). This CDR3 is built from 12 residues. V lost 6 bases and J lost 5, with 10 bases in between. Germline CDR1 is MGHRA and CDR2 is YSYEKL. This CDR3 is CASSHSGTEAFF. The CDR3 DNA reads TGCGCCAGCAGTCATTCAGGGACTGAAGCTTTCTTT.

The V call is TRBV5-1, the J call TRBJ1-2; 7 bases are shared with TRBD1. The CDR3 runs to 13 residues. Germline V lookup: CDR1 SGHRS, CDR2 YFSETQ. V was pared by 0 bases and J by 6 bases, with 2 bases of the junction left unmatched. CDR3 DNA: TGCGCCAGCAGCTTGGACAGGGGTCATGGCTACACCTTC. Its protein is CASSLDRGHGYTF.

This sequence joins TRBV6-5 and TRBJ1-1, with a weak D call TRBD1 (6 bases). This CDR3 has 15 amino acids. Trimming shortened V by 4 bases and J by 4 bases, and 16 bases separated the two germline ends. Germline lookup yields CDR1 MNHEY and CDR2 SVGAGI. The CDR3 spells CASSSAGEGVTEAFF. The CDR3 DNA sequence: TGTGCCAGCAGTTCAGCGGGGGAGGGGGTCACTGAAGCTTTCTTT.

This sequence joins TRBV6-2 or TRBV6-3 and TRBJ2-6; D ambiguous. The CDR3 extends over 12 amino acids. V lost 0 bases to trimming and J lost 17 bases, with 11 bases between them. CDR1 is MNHEY, CDR2 SVGEGT, per germline. CDR3 protein: CASSYSPKEVTF. CDR3 sequence (DNA): TGTGCCAGCAGTTACTCGCCCAAAGAGGTGACTTTC.

Only a few counts were recorded for this clonotype. V gene TRBV6-2 or TRBV6-3 combines with J gene TRBJ1-1; D not certain. The CDR3 loop spans 14 amino acids. V was pared by 6 bases and J by 2 bases, with 13 bases between. Germline CDR1 reads MNHEY; CDR2 reads SVGEGT. The CDR3 protein is CASRTPAVNTEAFF. CDR3 bases: TGTGCCAGCAGGACCCCTGCGGTTAACACTGAAGCTTTCTTT.

The chain carries TRBV21-1 and TRBJ2-7; the table calls TRBD1, which could not be checked here. TRBV21-1 counts as a pseudogene. This CDR3 is built from 18 residues. This CDR3 reads CASSKEAGPCNWEYEQYF. For the CDR3, the DNA is TGTGCCAGCAGCAAAGAAGCCGGACCCTGCAATTGGGAATACGAGCAGTACTTC.

This clonotype was picked up a small number of times. The gene calls are TRBV4-1 and TRBJ2-3; 7 bases map to TRBD2. Trimming at V came to 0 bases and at J to 1 base, leaving 4 bases not matched to a gene. This CDR3 contains 16 residues. Per germline, CDR1 MGHRA and CDR2 YSYEKL. The CDR3 reads CASSQEFAGGTDTQYF. The CDR3 DNA reads as TGCGCCAGCAGCCAAGAGTTTGCGGGGGGCACAGATACGCAGTATTTT.

The rearrangement joins TRBV2 to TRBJ2-2, with D maybe TRBD1 (5 bases). CDR1 and CDR2 from the germline V gene are SNHLY and FYNNEI. V was pared by 8 bases and J by 6 bases, with 13 bases between. This CDR3 region has 13 residues. The CDR3: CASQEGVAGELFF. CDR3 bases: TGTGCCAGCCAAGAAGGGGTAGCCGGGGAGCTGTTTTTT.

The chain carries TRBV3-1 and TRBJ2-5, with D unresolved. V lost 0 bases, J lost 7 bases, and 9 bases lay in between. CDR3 size: 13 residues. The germline V gene has CDR1 LGHDT and CDR2 YNNKEL (reference sequence). Written as DNA, the CDR3 is TGTGCCAGCAGCCAAGATCGGAGAGCGACCCAGTACTTC. Translating it yields CASSQDRRATQYF.

This clonotype has only a few counts. V is TRBV29-1 and J is TRBJ1-2, with a weak D call TRBD1 (6 bases). V lost 6 bases to trimming and J lost 4 bases, with 15 bases between them. This CDR3 region has 13 residues. Germline values: CDR1 SQVTM, CDR2 ANQGSEA. The CDR3 DNA is TGCAGCGTGAGCCCCGGGGGGGCCTATGGCTACACCTTC. Protein product: CSVSPGGAYGYTF.

CDR3 amino acids: CASSYKRGGDTQYF. The CDR3 DNA reads TGTGCCAGCAGTTATAAGCGGGGAGGGGATACGCAGTATTTT. V is TRBV6-5 and J is TRBJ2-3, with 7 nucleotides matching TRBD2. The CDR3 has 14 residues. The trim removed 3 bases at V and 6 bases at J, leaving 6 bases unmatched. The germline CDR1 and CDR2 sequences are MNHEY and SVGAGI.

The chain is built from TRBV6-2 or TRBV6-3 and TRBJ2-4, with unresolved D. V lost 8 bases, J lost 5 bases, and 16 bases lay in between. Germline lookup yields CDR1 MNHEY and CDR2 SVGEGT. CDR3 size: 14 residues. The chain's CDR3 is CASGEIFAQNIQYF. CDR3 bases: TGTGCCAGCGGGGAAATTTTTGCCCAAAACATTCAGTACTTC.

V is TRBV3-1 and J is TRBJ1-6; unclear D gene. Germline V lookup: CDR1 LGHDT, CDR2 YNNKEL (reference sequence). This CDR3 is built from 13 residues. V shed 4 bases and J shed 7 bases, with 8 bases lying between them. The CDR3 DNA reads TGTGCCAGCAGCCCGAACGGGAATTCACCCCTCCACTTT. Protein: CASSPNGNSPLHF.

This clonotype was picked up many times. V gene TRBV29-1 combines with J gene TRBJ2-3; 7 nucleotides match TRBD2. Trimming at V came to 1 base and at J to 1 base, leaving 5 bases not matched to a gene. The CDR3 contains 15 residues. The germline V gene has CDR1 SQVTM and CDR2 ANQGSEA. CDR3 nucleotides: TGCAGCGTTGAAGCGGGACGGGGGGGCACAGATACGCAGTATTTT. It encodes CSVEAGRGGTDTQYF.

This clonotype came up a few times. An end of the junction differs from the germline gene, which may be a read error. V gene TRBV28 combines with J gene TRBJ2-1, with 8 bases aligning to TRBD2. This CDR3 comprises 11 residues. Germline V gene lookup returns CDR1 MDHEN and CDR2 SYDVKM. The CDR3 DNA reads TGTGCCAGCACAAGGTCGACTAGCGTGTCCTTC. As protein: CASTRSTSVSF.

In its sample, this clonotype was seen a few times. The chain is built from TRBV4-1 and TRBJ2-1; the match to TRBD2 covers 11 bases. The germline CDR1 and CDR2 sequences are MGHRA and YSYEKL. The V segment lost 0 bases and the J segment 7 bases; nucleotides outside the gene matches: 8. The CDR3 covers 17 residues. Written as DNA, the CDR3 is TGCGCCAGCAGCCAAGATACGGATAGCGGGGGGGCTAATGAGCAGTTCTTC. The encoded protein is CASSQDTDSGGANEQFF.

The chain has TRBV4-3 and TRBJ1-2; tentative D call: TRBD1 (5 bases). Per germline, CDR1 LGHNA and CDR2 YSLEER. Trimming left V 3 bases short and J 2 bases short, with 7 bases between. The CDR3 consists of 13 residues. This CDR3 is CASSQGRNYGYTF. In DNA, the CDR3 is TGCGCCAGCAGCCAGGGACGGAACTATGGCTACACCTTC.